This TCR beta chain was observed in a study of response to subunit inactivated influenza vaccine. Notes on the study in general: The authors put forward the suggestion that each seasonal influenza vaccination may bring in only a limited number of new T cells.

Using its own MiXCR run on the RT-PCR reads, TCRdb lists one record per CDR3 protein. The sample gives 630,000 or so distinct CDR3 sequences, 15% to 17% of which show up once; 11% is in the top ten. V gave up 5 bases and J gave up 2 bases; unmatched junction bases: 6. The CDR3 extends over 15 amino acids. Germline loops: CDR1 LNHDA, CDR2 SQIVND (reference sequence). In regard to this clonotype: Its target is not known.

The J gene is TRBJ2-5, the V gene TRBV19; 9 bases fit TRBD1. The receptor's source is a man aged 45-60 years who received an inactivated influenza vaccine. The specimen comprised PBMCs from blood, sampled roughly 12 days after vaccination. The CDR3 bases are TGTGCCAGTAGTGCCAGGACAGGGGATCAAGAGACCCAGTACTTC. It yields the protein CASSARTGDQETQYF. Looking up the rest from reference TRBV19 and TRBJ2-5 gives the full variable domain: DGGITQSPKYLFRKEGQNVTLSCEQNLNHDAMYWYRQDPGQGLRLIYYSQIVNDFQKGDIAEGYSVSREKKESFPLTVTSAQKNPTAFYLCASSARTGDQETQYFGPGTRLLVL.